This T cell receptor beta chain is drawn from a study of blood T cell repertoires in COVID-19. On the study more broadly: There were acute and convalescent COVID-19 samples, and they came from the United States, Italy and Spain. From T cells, B-cell-depleted T cells, or PBMCs came the material, which was cDNA or gDNA.

Original analysis: Reference gene primer amplification yielded estimated nucleated cell counts. Repertoires were generated with immunoSEQ multiplex PCR, while TCRdb's copy carries only in-frame clones and drops some. D and trimming were read from the DNA, whereas the V and J calls and clone size are those reported in that table. This sample has around 240,000 clones, with 91% found just once. Sequences were obtained from PBMCs or T cells enriched from blood (not recorded which). The receptor comes from a human donor in a cohort exposed to, infected with or recovered from COVID-19 (not recorded which). The donor label of this sample is uncertain.

CDR3 amino acids: CASSSGSQVQPQHF. The CDR3 coding sequence is TGTGCCAGCAGCTCTGGCAGTCAGGTTCAGCCCCAGCATTTT. The chain is built from TRBV5-6 and TRBJ1-5; unclear D gene. The CDR3 is made up of 14 amino acids. Germline V gene lookup returns CDR1 SGHDT and CDR2 YYEEEE. V shed 3 bases and J shed 6 bases, with 13 bases lying between them.